This T cell receptor beta chain was documented in a study of T cell responses to AZD1222 COVID-19 vaccine. Points from the study as a whole: Reportedly, nearly half of unique spike TCRs recognized epitopes outside B.1.351/B.1.1.7 mutations.

J was trimmed by 4 bases and V by 8 bases; bases with no gene match: 4. CDR3 length: 12 amino acids. Germline values: CDR1 MGHDK, CDR2 SYGVNS. Here immunoSEQ multiplex PCR was the method, and the copy in TCRdb shows in-frame clones only, minus some. The data contain about 200,000 clones, around nine tenths of them seen just once; the ten biggest clones take up 3.5% to 4%. This clone has only one observation. Its cognate antigen is unknown. The chain couples TRBV25-1 to TRBJ1-2, with 7 bases matching TRBD1. The receptor comes from an adult who received the MenACWY meningococcal vaccine as a control. The sequencing here drew on peripheral blood, taken 28 days after the second dose of the MenACWY control vaccine. The CDR3 loop is CASLGDSYGYTF. CDR3 nucleotide sequence: TGTGCCAGCTTGGGGGACAGCTATGGCTACACCTTC.